The 10 T cell receptor beta chains given below trace back to one sample, sequenced in a study of blood T cell repertoires in COVID-19. Generated by immunoSEQ multiplex PCR, the TCRdb table keeps only in-frame clones and is missing some. This table holds 200,000 to 300,000 clones, 80% to 85% found once. Specimen: peripheral blood. These receptors originate from a man between 60 and 70 years old with acute or convalescent COVID-19.

The J gene is TRBJ1-1, the V gene TRBV5-1; no reliable D call. V lost 0 bases, J lost 0 bases, and 18 bases lay in between. Per the germline V gene, CDR1 is SGHRS and CDR2 is YFSETQ. The CDR3 totals 18 residues. As DNA, the CDR3 is TGCGCCAGCAGCTTGGTTTTTCACGCTGAGTTTATGAACACTGAAGCTTTCTTT. Its protein is CASSLVFHAEFMNTEAFF.

Written as DNA, the CDR3 is TGTGCCAGCTCTCCGACAGTTAACACTGAAGCTTTCTTT. Protein product: CASSPTVNTEAFF. This sequence joins TRBV18 and TRBJ1-1; the D gene is possibly TRBD1 (5 bases). The V end lost 6 bases, the J end lost 2 bases, and 10 bases lay between the germline ends. The CDR3 has 13 amino acids. Germline V gene sequence: CDR1 KGHSH, CDR2 LQKENI.

The rearrangement joins TRBV4-1 to TRBJ1-1; 11 bases agree with TRBD1. The CDR3 is made up of 17 amino acids. V lost 4 bases and J lost 4; bases outside the gene matches: 11. Germline CDR1 reads MGHRA; CDR2 reads YSYEKL. The CDR3 DNA reads TGCGCCAGCAGCCTACGGGCCGGGACAGGGGGAGGCACTGAAGCTTTCTTT. It codes for CASSLRAGTGGGTEAFF.

This chain connects TRBV25-1 to TRBJ2-3; 7 positions match TRBD2. From germline, CDR1 is MGHDK and CDR2 SYGVNS. The CDR3 covers 17 residues. V dropped 3 bases and J dropped 1; count of bases not matched to a gene: 10. The DNA for the CDR3 is TGTGCCAGCAGTGATTGGGAGGGAGGGGTTCGCACAGATACGCAGTATTTT. It translates to CASSDWEGGVRTDTQYF.

The chain links TRBV19 to TRBJ1-1, with 11 nucleotides matching TRBD1. Germline CDR1 is LNHDA and CDR2 is SQIVND (reference sequence). Unmatched junction bases numbered 7, after V lost 3 bases and J lost 4 bases. CDR3 length: 16 residues. The CDR3: CASSISTGTGGTEAFF. The CDR3 bases are TGTGCCAGTAGTATCAGTACCGGGACAGGGGGCACTGAAGCTTTCTTT.

The chain uses TRBV11-2 and TRBJ2-7, with 8 bases identical to TRBD2. This CDR3 comprises 15 residues. Per the germline V gene, CDR1 is SGHAT and CDR2 is FQNNGV. J gave up 3 bases and V 5 bases, and 9 bases lay outside the gene matches. DNA for the CDR3: TGTGCCAGCAGCCCCCAAGGTAGCGGGAACTACGAGCAGTACTTC. Translating it yields CASSPQGSGNYEQYF.

This chain's CDR3 is CASSLYTDTQYF. In DNA form, the CDR3 reads TGTGCCAGCAGTCTCTACACAGATACGCAGTATTTT. The chain uses TRBV12-3 or TRBV12-4 and TRBJ2-3; D is undetermined. The CDR3 runs to 12 residues. The ends were cut back, 5 bases at V and 2 bases at J, with 5 bases in the middle.

This clone was observed a single time. This chain uses TRBV7-2 with TRBJ1-2; 9 positions agree with TRBD1. The CDR3 is 14 amino acids. J lost 5 bases, V lost 5 bases, and 6 bases had no gene match. The germline CDR1 and CDR2 sequences are SGHTA and FQGNSA. The CDR3 nucleotides are TGTGCCAGCAGCCCCATGACAGGGGGATATGGCTACACCTTC. Amino acid sequence: CASSPMTGGYGYTF.

V usage is TRBV20-1 and J usage is TRBJ1-2; possible D gene TRBD1, 5 bases. V lost 0 bases to trimming and J lost 12 bases, with 11 bases between them. The CDR3 contains 11 residues. Germline values: CDR1 DFQATT, CDR2 SNEGSKA (reference sequence). CDR3 in DNA: TGCAGTGCTAGAGATCGTTGGGGCAACACCTTC. It codes for CSARDRWGNTF.

The chain couples TRBV28 to TRBJ2-1; the match to TRBD2 covers 7 bases. The CDR3 has 16 residues. Germline values: CDR1 MDHEN, CDR2 SYDVKM. Germline trimming cut 0 bases from V and 8 bases from J; bases unmatched to any gene: 10. CDR3 sequence (DNA): TGTGCCAGCAGTTTATGGGGTCAGCGGGGCCAGGATGAGCAGTTCTTC. Translating it yields CASSLWGQRGQDEQFF.